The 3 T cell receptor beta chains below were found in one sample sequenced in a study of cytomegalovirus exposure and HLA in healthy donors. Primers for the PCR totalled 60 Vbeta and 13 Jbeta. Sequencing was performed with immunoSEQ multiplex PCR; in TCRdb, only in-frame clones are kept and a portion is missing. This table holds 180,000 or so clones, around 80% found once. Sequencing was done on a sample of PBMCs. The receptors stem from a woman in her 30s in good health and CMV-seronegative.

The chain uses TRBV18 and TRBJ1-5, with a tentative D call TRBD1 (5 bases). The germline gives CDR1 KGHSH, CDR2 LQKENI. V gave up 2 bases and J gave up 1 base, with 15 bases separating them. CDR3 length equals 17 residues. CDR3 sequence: CASSPVDGGASNQPQHF. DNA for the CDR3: TGTGCCAGCTCACCAGTGGATGGTGGGGCCAGCAATCAGCCCCAGCATTTT. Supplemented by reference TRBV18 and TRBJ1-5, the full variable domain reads NAGVMQNPRHLVRRRGQEARLRCSPMKGHSHVYWYRQLPEEGLKFMVYLQKENIIDESGMPKERFSAEFPKEGPSILRIQQVVRGDSAAYFCASSPVDGGASNQPQHFGDGTRLSIL.

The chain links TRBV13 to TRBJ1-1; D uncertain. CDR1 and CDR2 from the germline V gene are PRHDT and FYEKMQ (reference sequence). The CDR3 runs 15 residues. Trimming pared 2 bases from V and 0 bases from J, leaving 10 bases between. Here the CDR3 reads CASSLRRIMNTEAFF. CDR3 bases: TGTGCCAGCAGCTTACGGCGGATAATGAACACTGAAGCTTTCTTT.

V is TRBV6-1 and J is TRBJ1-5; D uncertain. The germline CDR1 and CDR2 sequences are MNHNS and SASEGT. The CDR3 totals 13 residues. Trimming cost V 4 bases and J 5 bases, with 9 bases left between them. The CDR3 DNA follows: TGTGCCAGCAGTGTCGATAGAGATCAGCCCCAGCATTTT. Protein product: CASSVDRDQPQHF.